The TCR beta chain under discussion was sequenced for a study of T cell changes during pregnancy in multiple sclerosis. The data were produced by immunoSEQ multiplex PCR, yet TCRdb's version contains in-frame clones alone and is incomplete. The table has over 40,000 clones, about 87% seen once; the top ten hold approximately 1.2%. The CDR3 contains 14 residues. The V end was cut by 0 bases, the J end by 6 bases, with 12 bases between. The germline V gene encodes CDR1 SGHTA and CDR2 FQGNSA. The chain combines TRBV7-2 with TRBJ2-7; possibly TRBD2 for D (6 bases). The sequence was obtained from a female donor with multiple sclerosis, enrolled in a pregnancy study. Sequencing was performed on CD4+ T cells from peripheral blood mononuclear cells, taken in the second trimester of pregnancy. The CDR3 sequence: CASSLAGSSGEQYF. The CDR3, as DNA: TGTGCCAGCAGCTTAGCCGGGAGCAGCGGCGAGCAGTACTTC.